A selection of T cell receptor beta chains follows, all from one sample in a study of blood T cell repertoires in COVID-19. Clones were read by immunoSEQ multiplex PCR, and TCRdb kept only the in-frame ones, dropping some. Among about 110,000 clones listed, roughly 85% were seen once. Sequencing was done on a sample of peripheral blood. The receptors stem from a woman aged 55-70 years with COVID-19, enrolled during active disease. CDR3s include the opening cysteine and the closing phenylalanine or tryptophan. Fields, in order: J gene, V gene, D gene, clone size, CDR3 protein, CDR3 DNA. D genes are given only for firm matches. Not every row has a clone size; where given, it reads once, few, many or a size class.

TRBJ1-5,TRBV19,TRBD1,NA,CASSTQGAGDQPQHF,TGTGCCAGTAGTACCCAGGGGGCTGGAGATCAGCCCCAGCATTTT
TRBJ2-7,TRBV19,TRBD1,once,CASSRDRERSYEQYF,TGTGCCAGTAGTAGGGACAGGGAACGCTCCTACGAGCAGTACTTC
TRBJ2-1,TRBV19,TRBD2,NA,CASSIDSLAGGYPAEQFF,TGTGCCAGTAGTATAGATAGCCTAGCGGGGGGGTACCCGGCGGAGCAGTTCTTC
TRBJ2-3,TRBV9,TRBD2,once,CASSVGLSGGEADTQYF,TGTGCCAGCAGCGTAGGTCTCAGCGGGGGGGAGGCAGATACGCAGTATTTT
TRBJ1-2,TRBV5-6,TRBD1,NA,CASSLVTGAGYGYTF,TGTGCCAGCAGCTTGGTTACAGGGGCAGGCTATGGCTACACCTTC
TRBJ2-3,TRBV5-1,NA,NA,CASSPDRRDTQYF,TGCGCCAGCAGCCCTGACAGAAGGGATACGCAGTATTTT
TRBJ2-2,TRBV5-1,TRBD2,NA,CASETSGDTGELFF,TGCGCCAGTGAGACTAGCGGGGACACCGGGGAGCTGTTTTTT
TRBJ2-7,TRBV14,NA,NA,CASSQGRGFAYEQYF,TGTGCCAGCAGCCAAGGGAGGGGTTTCGCCTACGAGCAGTACTTC
TRBJ2-1,TRBV5-6,TRBD2,NA,CASSLALAGIYEQFF,TGTGCCAGCAGCTTGGCGTTAGCGGGGATCTATGAGCAGTTCTTC
TRBJ2-1,TRBV12-5,TRBD1,NA,CASRDRVGSSENQFF,TGTGCTAGTAGGGACAGGGTTGGGAGCAGTGAAAATCAGTTCTTC
TRBJ1-2,TRBV18,TRBD1,NA,CASSRTGGENYGYTF,TGTGCCAGCTCACGGACAGGGGGCGAAAACTATGGCTACACCTTC
TRBJ1-1,TRBV25-1,TRBD1,NA,CASSGEDRGRRNTEAFF,TGTGCCAGCAGTGGAGAGGACAGGGGTCGCCGGAACACTGAAGCTTTCTTT
TRBJ2-7,TRBV28,TRBD1,NA,CASNSGAGTGAYEQYF,TGTGCCAGCAATTCCGGAGCCGGGACAGGGGCCTACGAGCAGTACTTC
TRBJ2-3,TRBV18,TRBD2,NA,CASSPTSKGLTDTQYF,TGTGCCAGCTCACCGACTAGCAAAGGACTTACAGATACGCAGTATTTT
TRBJ1-3,TRBV19,NA,NA,CASTPLRRPSGNTIYF,TGTGCCAGTACCCCACTACGGCGACCCTCTGGAAACACCATATATTTT
TRBJ2-1,TRBV5-4,TRBD2,once,CASAVGGAYNEQFF,TGTGCCAGCGCAGTCGGGGGGGCCTACAATGAGCAGTTCTTC
TRBJ1-1,TRBV4-1,TRBD1,NA,CASSRGQGAIDTEAFF,TGCGCCAGCAGCCGCGGACAGGGGGCGATCGACACTGAAGCTTTCTTT
TRBJ1-5,TRBV7-7,NA,NA,CASSLDSNQPQHF,TGTGCTAGCAGCCTGGACTCCAATCAGCCCCAGCATTTT
TRBJ1-1,TRBV21-1,NA,NA,CASSFPSPQGAYNEAFF,TGTGCCAGCAGCTTCCCTAGCCCCCAGGGGGCGTATAATGAAGCTTTCTTT
TRBJ1-2,TRBV6-5,NA,NA,CASTSGYGYTF,TGTGCCAGCACCTCAGGCTATGGCTACACCTTC
TRBJ1-5,TRBV7-2,TRBD1,NA,CASSPYGQGISNQPQHF,TGTGCCAGCAGCCCCTATGGACAGGGGATTAGCAATCAGCCCCAGCATTTT
TRBJ1-1,TRBV7-2,NA,NA,CASSSGSPAAFF,TGTGCCAGCAGCTCGGGGAGTCCCGCGGCTTTCTTT
TRBJ1-6,TRBV3-1/TRBV3-2,NA,NA,CASSQGTGNNSPLHF,TGTGCCAGCAGCCAAGGTACAGGTAACAATTCACCCCTCCACTTT
TRBJ1-2,TRBV11-2,TRBD1,NA,CASSLGQGDYGYTF,TGTGCCAGCAGCTTAGGACAGGGGGACTATGGCTACACCTTC
TRBJ1-4,TRBV19,NA,NA,CASSIQGRATNEKLFF,TGTGCCAGTAGTATCCAGGGGAGGGCGACTAATGAAAAACTGTTTTTT
TRBJ1-6,TRBV18,TRBD1,NA,CASSSDRSNSPLHF,TGTGCCAGCTCATCGGACAGGTCTAATTCACCCCTCCACTTT
TRBJ1-2,TRBV28,TRBD1,NA,CASSWRDRGPANYGYTF,TGTGCCAGCAGTTGGCGGGACAGGGGCCCCGCCAACTATGGCTACACCTTC
TRBJ1-2,TRBV19,NA,NA,CASSIRDTLNYGYTF,TGTGCCAGTAGTATCAGGGACACCTTAAACTATGGCTACACCTTC
TRBJ1-5,TRBV12-5,NA,NA,CASGLEGGRGNQPQHF,TGTGCTAGTGGTTTGGAAGGGGGAAGGGGCAATCAGCCCCAGCATTTT
TRBJ1-1,TRBV29-1,NA,NA,CSVEGVEGTEAFF,TGCAGCGTTGAAGGGGTGGAGGGTACTGAAGCTTTCTTT
TRBJ2-2,TRBV5-4,TRBD1,few,CASSSRGLTGELFF,TGTGCCAGCAGCTCCAGGGGGCTGACCGGGGAGCTGTTTTTT
TRBJ1-1,TRBV19,NA,few,CASSMAGVNTEAFF,TGTGCCAGTAGTATGGCAGGCGTGAACACTGAAGCTTTCTTT
TRBJ2-4,TRBV7-2,TRBD1,NA,CASTAGGGDIQYF,TGTGCCAGCACCGCAGGGGGCGGGGACATTCAGTACTTC
TRBJ1-6,TRBV7-8,NA,NA,CASSLAPVNSPLHF,TGTGCCAGCAGCTTAGCCCCAGTTAATTCACCCCTCCACTTT
TRBJ1-3,TRBV5-1,NA,NA,CASSTGGGNTIYF,TGCGCCAGCAGTACAGGCGGAGGAAACACCATATATTTT
TRBJ2-7,TRBV6-5,NA,NA,CAIARNRNSYEQYF,TGTGCCATCGCTAGAAACCGTAACTCCTACGAGCAGTACTTC
TRBJ1-5,TRBV5-6,TRBD1,NA,CASSLLTGGDSNQPQHF,TGTGCCAGCAGCCTCCTTACAGGGGGTGATAGCAATCAGCCCCAGCATTTT